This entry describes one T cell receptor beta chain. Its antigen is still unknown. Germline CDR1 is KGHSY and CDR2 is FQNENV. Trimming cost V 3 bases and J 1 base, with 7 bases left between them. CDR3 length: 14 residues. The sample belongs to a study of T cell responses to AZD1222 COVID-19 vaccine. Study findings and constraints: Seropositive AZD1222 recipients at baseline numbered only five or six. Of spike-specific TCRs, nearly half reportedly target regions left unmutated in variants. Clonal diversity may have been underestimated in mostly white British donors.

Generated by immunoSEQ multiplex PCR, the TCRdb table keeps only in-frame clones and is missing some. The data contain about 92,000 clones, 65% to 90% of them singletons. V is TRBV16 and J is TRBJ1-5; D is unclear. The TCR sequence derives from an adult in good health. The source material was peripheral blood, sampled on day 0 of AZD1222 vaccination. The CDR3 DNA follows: TGTGCCAGCAGCCAGGGAATAAGCAATCAGCCCCAGCATTTT. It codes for CASSQGISNQPQHF.